This T cell receptor beta chain was identified during a study of shared clonotypes between healthy human individuals (dated by TCRdb to 2019 to 2021). Describing the broader study: Three men and a couple of women, aged 18 to 49 years, made up the cohort. For each donor, CD4 naive and CD4 memory were each given three plates, CD8 naive was given two plates, and CD8 memory was given one plate. To estimate repertoire size and how much clonotypes are shared between individuals, the study performed deep sequencing of blood TCR repertoires from a few healthy adults. To increase sequencing depth and limit assay-specific biases, TCR repertoire library preparation and sequencing were carried out by different laboratories using diverse techniques. Leukapheresis yielded between about 0.9 and 9 billion PBMCs per donor.

The donors were healthy, HIV-negative adults with no recently reported acute infections or vaccinations. Every donor was a Caucasian adult living in Nashville, Tennessee, USA. CD4+ T cells were enriched by magnetic negative selection; naive cells were then positively selected on CD45RA, and the negative fraction formed the memory subset. After blood collection by leukapheresis, PBMCs were isolated using Ficoll-Histopaque density gradient centrifugation and then cryopreserved in the vapor phase of liquid nitrogen. Analytical flow cytometry was used to check the purity and quantity of every magnetically sorted T cell population. Genomic DNA was isolated from each sorted fraction and quantified by UV absorbance on a Nanodrop 2000c. The research as a whole found: Larger estimated clonotype richness was generally found for naive subsets than for memory subsets. Pairwise subsampling led to the expectation that sequencing depth would affect the degree of clonotype sharing among donors. About 5% of naive CD4, roughly 3.6% of naive CD8, about 2.1% of memory CD4, and 0.4% of memory CD8 clonotypes were shared across a handful of donors. The genetic and exposure-history diversity represented was limited by the small number of donors. Sampling was limited to blood, and TCR repertoires in tissue likely differ from TCR repertoires in blood. Higher generation probabilities were observed for clonotypes shared by all four sorted-subset donors than for non-shared clonotypes. Incomplete sequencing was indicated by rarefaction of sorted-subset datasets, despite the large sequencing depth.

V drops 5 bases and J drops 6 bases, leaving 13 bases in between. As encoded in the germline V gene (reference sequence), CDR1 is LNHDA while CDR2 is SQIVND. The CDR3 runs 14 amino acids, cysteine and phenylalanine included. Kept here is only the CDR3 DNA, which spans 42 bases and is read in frame from base 1. Using the deep immunoSEQ assay, TCR CDR3 regions were amplified from genomic DNA by multiplex PCR. For each cell subset, the extracted genomic DNA was distributed evenly across all wells of several immunoSEQ 96-well plates, and each plate served as one replicate. Each replicate PCR for sorted subsets received around 200 ng genomic DNA, equal to 28,000 or so T cell genomes. The purified libraries were quantified using a Qubit 3.0 fluorometer, sized with a Bioanalyzer 2100, and then quantified again using the KAPA Library Quantification kit. Every immunoSEQ 96-well plate was sequenced on a dedicated single-read 150-cycle Illumina NextSeq 550 flow cell. As for how the authors treated the data: Because only junctional sequences without quality scores were contained in the immunoSEQ output, filtering matching that applied to full-length reads could not be performed. Sequences were annotated with PyIR, a Python wrapper for IgBLAST v1.9, using IMGT germline references to assign V/J genes and CDR3. Reads were filtered out if the reads had weak V/J assignments (E-value above 1e-6), no CDR3, stop codons, out-of-frame junctions, or ambiguous translated residues. V3J clonotypes were defined as sequences sharing an identical inferred V gene, J gene, and CDR3 amino acid sequence. Percentage overlap between repertoires was computed as shared unique clonotypes divided by the size of the smaller repertoire. Three approaches were used to assess repertoire richness: RTK rarefaction, the Chao1 estimator, and Recon v2.1 estimates of unobserved clonotypes. Generation probabilities were computed with OLGA for all TCRbeta clonotypes obtained by the gDNA method from a handful of donors. What TCRdb holds here is the immuneACCESS table cut down to in-frame rearrangements. Part of the clones is not present; checked against another copy, under half of the missing clones reflect an unresolved V gene, and the others are unexplained. V and J calls and clone size follow that table, whereas D and trimming were derived from the DNA. The sample records millions of clones, 90% to 95% of which are singletons. 0.13% of the sample comes from the top ten.

Comments on this clone: Its antigen is unknown. The input lacks base qualities; no much larger clone sits a single base away.

This sequence uses TRBV19 and TRBJ2-2; a tentative D call is TRBD1 (5 bases match). The sequence was collected from a man in his late teens or twenties in good health. Specimen: naive CD4+ T cells sorted from blood. The cell subset or site tag for this specimen amounts to: CD45RA+ positively selected. CDR3 reads: CASSPSRAAGELFF. The DNA reads TGTGCCAGTAGTCCCTCCAGGGCGGCCGGGGAGCTGTTTTTT.